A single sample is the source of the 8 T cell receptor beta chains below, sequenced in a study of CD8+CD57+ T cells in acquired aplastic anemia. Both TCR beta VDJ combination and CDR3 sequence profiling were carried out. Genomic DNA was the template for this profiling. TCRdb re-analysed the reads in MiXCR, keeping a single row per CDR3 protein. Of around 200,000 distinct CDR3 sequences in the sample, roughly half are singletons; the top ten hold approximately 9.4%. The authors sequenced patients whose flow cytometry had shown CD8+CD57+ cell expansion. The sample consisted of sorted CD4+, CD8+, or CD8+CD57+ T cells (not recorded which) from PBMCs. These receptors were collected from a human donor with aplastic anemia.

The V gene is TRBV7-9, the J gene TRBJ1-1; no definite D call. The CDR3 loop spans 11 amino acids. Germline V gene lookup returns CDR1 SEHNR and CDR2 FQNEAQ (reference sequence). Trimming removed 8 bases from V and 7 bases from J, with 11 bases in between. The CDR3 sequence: CASVLTVEAFF. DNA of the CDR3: TGTGCCAGCGTCTTGACTGTTGAAGCTTTCTTT.

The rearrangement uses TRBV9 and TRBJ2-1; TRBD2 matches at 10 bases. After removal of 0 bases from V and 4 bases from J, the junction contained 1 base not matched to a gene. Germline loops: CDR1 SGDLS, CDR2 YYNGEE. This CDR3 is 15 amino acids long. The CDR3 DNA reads TGTGCCAGCAGCGTAGGTAGCGGGGGGTACAATGAGCAGTTCTTC. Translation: CASSVGSGGYNEQFF.

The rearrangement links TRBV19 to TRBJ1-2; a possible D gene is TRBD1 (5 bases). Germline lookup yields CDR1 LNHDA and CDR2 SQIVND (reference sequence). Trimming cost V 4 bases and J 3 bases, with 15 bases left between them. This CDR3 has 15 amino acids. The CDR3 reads CASSTLGANDYGYTF. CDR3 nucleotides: TGTGCCAGTAGTACCCTCGGGGCTAACGACTATGGCTACACCTTC.

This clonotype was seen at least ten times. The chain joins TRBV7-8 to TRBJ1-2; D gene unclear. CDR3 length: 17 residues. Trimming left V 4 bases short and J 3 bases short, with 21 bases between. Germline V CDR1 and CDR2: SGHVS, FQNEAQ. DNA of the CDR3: TGTGCCAGCAGCTCATCCAGGCACCTCCTCGGGGACTATGGCTACACCTTC. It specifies CASSSSRHLLGDYGYTF.

Written as DNA, the CDR3 is TGTGCCAGCAGCTCCGACAGGGGTGAAGCCTACAATGAGCAGTTCTTC. This gives the protein CASSSDRGEAYNEQFF. The chain carries TRBV7-3 and TRBJ2-1, with 8 nucleotides matching TRBD1. CDR3 length: 16 amino acids. Per the germline V gene, CDR1 is SGHTA and CDR2 is FQGTGA. The trim removed 4 bases at V and 2 bases at J, leaving 7 bases unmatched.

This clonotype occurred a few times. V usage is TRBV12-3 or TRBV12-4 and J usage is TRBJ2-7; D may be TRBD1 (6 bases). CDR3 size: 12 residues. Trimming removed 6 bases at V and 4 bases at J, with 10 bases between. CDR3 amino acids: CASSQQGYEQYF. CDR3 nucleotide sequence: TGTGCCAGCAGCCAACAGGGTTACGAGCAGTACTTC.

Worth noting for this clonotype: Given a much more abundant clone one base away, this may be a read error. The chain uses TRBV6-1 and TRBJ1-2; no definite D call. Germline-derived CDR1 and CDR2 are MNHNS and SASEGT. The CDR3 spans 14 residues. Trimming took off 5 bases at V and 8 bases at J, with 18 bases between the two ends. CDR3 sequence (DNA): TGTGCCAGCAGTCCAACCGTGCCTAGAGGAGGCTACACCTTC. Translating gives CASSPTVPRGGYTF.

CDR3 coding DNA: TGTGCCAGCAGCTTGAATTTCCTAGCGGGAGGGCCTGGCACCGGGGAGCTGTTTTTT. Translation: CASSLNFLAGGPGTGELFF. The rearrangement joins TRBV5-4 to TRBJ2-2; 12 bases align to TRBD2. The CDR3 totals 19 residues. V lost 1 base and J lost 4; bases outside the gene matches: 11. Germline V lookup: CDR1 SGHNT, CDR2 YYREEE (reference sequence).